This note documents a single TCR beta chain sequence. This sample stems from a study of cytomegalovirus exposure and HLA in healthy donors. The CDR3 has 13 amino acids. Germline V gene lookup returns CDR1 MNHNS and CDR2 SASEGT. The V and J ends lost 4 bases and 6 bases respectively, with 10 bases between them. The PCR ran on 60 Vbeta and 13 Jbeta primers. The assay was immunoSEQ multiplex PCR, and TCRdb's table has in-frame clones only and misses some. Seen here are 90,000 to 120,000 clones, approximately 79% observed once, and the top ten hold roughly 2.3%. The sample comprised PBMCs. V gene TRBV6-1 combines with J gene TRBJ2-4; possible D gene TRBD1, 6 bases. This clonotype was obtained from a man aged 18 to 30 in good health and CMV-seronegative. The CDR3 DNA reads TGTGCCAGCAGTGCCCGGGACATAAACATTCAGTACTTC. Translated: CASSARDINIQYF.